One T cell receptor beta chain is described in this entry. CD8+ and CD4+ T cells from blood underwent TCR beta sequencing. The study used healthy donors as controls matched for age and sex. Negative isolation was used for CD8+ and CD4+ T cells, and FACS enrichment was applied to TEMRA cells. The sample comes from a study of CD8 T cells in Susac syndrome. There are 13 residues in the CDR3. The ends were cut back, 5 bases at V and 4 bases at J, with 13 bases in the middle. CDR1 and CDR2 (germline): SQVTM, ANQGSEA. Random hexamers primed reverse transcription of about 0.5 to 1 ug RNA. Across 54 Vbeta and 13 Jbeta, immunoSEQ multiplex PCR amplified TCR beta CDR3. TCRdb reprocessed the immunoSEQ multiplex PCR reads with MiXCR, giving one entry per CDR3 protein. Counted here are under 200,000 distinct CDR3 sequences, approximately 96% occurring once; the ten biggest clones make up under 0.15%.

Sequencing used CD4+ T cells from PBMCs. The receptor's source is a human donor in good health. This chain connects TRBV29-1 to TRBJ2-3; no definite D call. CDR3 sequence (DNA): TGCAGCGTTTTGGCCCCTCAGTCAGATACGCAGTATTTT. Protein sequence: CSVLAPQSDTQYF.